Following are 22 T cell receptor beta chains from one sample sequenced in a study of blood T cell repertoires in COVID-19. Some clones are missing from TCRdb's copy, which holds only in-frame ones; the method was immunoSEQ multiplex PCR. The table has tens of thousands of clones, about 84% seen once; the top ten hold approximately 14%. Sequenced material: peripheral blood. The receptors derive from a woman in her seventies with acute or convalescent COVID-19.

V and J are TRBV4-2 and TRBJ1-6; TRBD1 is a possible D gene (5 bases). V dropped 0 bases and J dropped 7 bases, with 13 bases sitting between them. Germline V gene sequence: CDR1 LGHNA, CDR2 YNFKEQ. The CDR3 extends over 16 amino acids. CDR3 loop: CASSQEIAGQNSPLHF. In nucleotides, the CDR3 is TGTGCCAGCAGCCAAGAGATAGCAGGGCAGAATTCACCCCTCCACTTT.

The V and J genes are TRBV2 and TRBJ1-5; unclear D gene. The CDR3 contains 14 residues. V lost 3 bases, J lost 0 bases, and 6 bases lay in between. Germline V gene sequence: CDR1 SNHLY, CDR2 FYNNEI. CDR3 loop: CASSDRYSNQPQHF. CDR3 nucleotide sequence: TGTGCCAGCAGTGACAGGTATAGCAATCAGCCCCAGCATTTT.

The chain is built from TRBV25-1 and TRBJ1-1; a weak D match, TRBD1 (6 bases). The V end lost 0 bases, the J end lost 7 bases, and 18 bases lay between the germline ends. There are 16 residues in the CDR3. Germline V CDR1 and CDR2: MGHDK, SYGVNS. The chain's CDR3 is CASSEYGRGGRGEAFF. In DNA, the CDR3 is TGTGCCAGCAGTGAATATGGTCGAGGGGGAAGGGGTGAAGCTTTCTTT.

The chain links TRBV5-8 to TRBJ1-5, with 7 positions matching TRBD1. Germline V gives CDR1 SGHTS, CDR2 YDEGEE. The CDR3 is 17 amino acids. V was clipped by 0 bases and J by 0 bases; unmatched bases: 6. The CDR3 DNA follows: TGTGCCAGCAGCTTGGGTCCCAGGGGGTATAGCAATCAGCCCCAGCATTTT. It codes for CASSLGPRGYSNQPQHF.

The V and J genes are TRBV19 and TRBJ1-4; 7 bases are shared with TRBD1. Germline lookup yields CDR1 LNHDA and CDR2 SQIVND (reference sequence). The length of the CDR3 is 12 residues. V lost 5 bases and J lost 10; bases outside the gene matches: 4. The CDR3 sequence: CASSSWTGKLFF. DNA of the CDR3: TGTGCCAGTAGTTCCTGGACAGGAAAACTGTTTTTT.

The chain recombines TRBV5-1 with TRBJ2-7, with 8 bases lining up with TRBD1. The CDR3 sequence is 13 residues long. Germline CDR1 is SGHRS and CDR2 is YFSETQ. With 1 base clipped from V and 5 bases from J, the junction kept 2 bases outside the gene matches. The CDR3, as DNA: TGCGCCAGCAGCTTGCAACAGGGGGACGAGCAGTACGTC. It codes for CASSLQQGDEQYV.

This chain connects TRBV11-2 to TRBJ2-5, with D possibly TRBD2 on 5 matching bases. CDR1 and CDR2 from the germline V gene are SGHAT and FQNNGV. This CDR3 is built from 13 residues. Trimming left V 5 bases short and J 1 base short, with 8 bases between. This CDR3 reads CASSRGVQETQYF. CDR3 DNA sequence: TGTGCCAGCAGCCGGGGAGTCCAAGAGACCCAGTACTTC. The variable domain in full, with the rest retrieved from reference TRBV11-2 and TRBJ2-5, is EAGVAQSPRYKIIEKRQSVAFWCNPISGHATLYWYQQILGQGPKLLIQFQNNGVVDDSQLPKDRFSAERLKGVDSTLKIQPAKLEDSAVYLCASSRGVQETQYFGPGTRLLVL.

The chain couples TRBV10-3 to TRBJ2-1; 10 bases match TRBD2. The V segment lost 1 base and the J segment 9 bases; nucleotides outside the gene matches: 6. CDR1 is ENHRY, CDR2 SYGVKD, per germline. The CDR3 consists of 15 residues. In nucleotides, the CDR3 is TGTGCCATCAGTGAGTTAACTAGCGGGACGGCTGAGCAGTTCTTC. It encodes CAISELTSGTAEQFF.

The genes are TRBV11-2 and TRBJ1-2, with a tentative D call TRBD1 (5 bases). Germline-derived CDR1 and CDR2 are SGHAT and FQNNGV. Deletions cut 0 bases from V and 7 bases from J, with 9 bases between. This CDR3 is built from 13 residues. This CDR3 reads CASSLDRASGYTF. CDR3 in DNA: TGTGCCAGCAGCTTAGACAGGGCTAGTGGCTACACCTTC.

The chain joins TRBV18 to TRBJ2-3; no clear D gene. The germline CDR1 and CDR2 sequences are KGHSH and LQKENI. V gave up 2 bases and J gave up 2 bases, with 8 bases separating them. This CDR3 spans 14 amino acids. CDR3 nucleotides: TGTGCCAGCTCACCAGAAATAGCCACAGATACGCAGTATTTT. Translating it yields CASSPEIATDTQYF.

The V gene is TRBV6-5, the J gene TRBJ2-2; no clear D gene. The germline V gene has CDR1 MNHEY and CDR2 SVGAGI. V shed 11 bases and J shed 5 bases, with 12 bases lying between them. The CDR3 extends over 12 amino acids. CDR3 coding DNA: TGTGCCGCTTCCCAGGTTACCGGGGAGCTGTTTTTT. It is translated as CAASQVTGELFF.

The chain recombines TRBV6-1 with TRBJ1-5; TRBD1 aligns across 7 bases. The V gene end was trimmed by 3 bases and the J gene end by 3 bases; junction bases not matched to a gene: 11. From germline, CDR1 is MNHNS and CDR2 SASEGT. CDR3 length: 17 residues. Here the CDR3 reads CASSDRLTGTDNQPQHF. In DNA, the CDR3 is TGTGCCAGCAGTGACAGACTTACCGGGACAGACAATCAGCCCCAGCATTTT.

The chain links TRBV10-1 to TRBJ2-3; 9 bases map to TRBD1. This CDR3 has 15 residues. The V gene's germline CDR1 is WNHNN and CDR2 SYGVQD (reference sequence). Trimming cost V 5 bases and J 7 bases; bases outside gene matches: 10. The CDR3 loop reads CASSSGQGTSYTQYF. The CDR3 DNA follows: TGCGCCAGCAGTTCCGGACAGGGGACCTCCTATACGCAGTATTTT.

The chain joins TRBV5-1 to TRBJ2-2; TRBD1 aligns across 9 bases. The CDR3 totals 15 residues. The trim removed 2 bases at V and 6 bases at J, leaving 5 bases unmatched. Germline lookup yields CDR1 SGHRS and CDR2 YFSETQ. The chain's CDR3 is CASSFLQGAPGELFF. CDR3 bases: TGCGCCAGCAGCTTCTTACAGGGGGCCCCCGGGGAGCTGTTTTTT.

V is TRBV7-2 and J is TRBJ2-2, with a tentative D call TRBD1 (6 bases). This CDR3 has 16 amino acids. V was pared by 3 bases and J by 7 bases, with 18 bases between. CDR1 is SGHTA, CDR2 FQGNSA, per germline. CDR3 loop: CASSFPTIRGIGELFF. CDR3 DNA: TGTGCCAGCAGCTTTCCGACTATCAGGGGTATCGGGGAGCTGTTTTTT.

The V gene is TRBV28, the J gene TRBJ2-1; 11 positions match TRBD1. Germline CDR1 MDHEN, CDR2 SYDVKM. The CDR3 has 17 amino acids. Trimming at V came to 3 bases and at J to 3 bases, leaving 7 bases not matched to a gene. CDR3 sequence: CASSFRGTGGNYNEQFF. In nucleotides, the CDR3 is TGTGCCAGCAGTTTCCGCGGGACAGGGGGTAACTACAATGAGCAGTTCTTC.

The genes are TRBV5-5 and TRBJ2-5; 8 bases fit TRBD2. The CDR3 contains 17 residues. Germline lookup yields CDR1 SGHKS and CDR2 YYEKEE (reference sequence). V shed 0 bases and J 5 bases; nucleotides not matched to a gene: 12. CDR3 sequence: CASSLEFSGVIRETQYF. CDR3 in DNA: TGTGCCAGCAGCTTGGAGTTTAGCGGGGTAATAAGGGAGACCCAGTACTTC. The whole variable domain, remainder taken from reference TRBV5-5 and TRBJ2-5, is DAGVTQSPTHLIKTRGQQVTLRCSPISGHKSVSWYQQVLGQGPQFIFQYYEKEERGRGNFPDRFSARQFPNYSSELNVNALLLGDSALYLCASSLEFSGVIRETQYFGPGTRLLVL.

For the CDR3, the DNA is TGTGCCAGCGTCAGGCAGGGGGCCACCGGGGAGCTGTTTTTT. This encodes CASVRQGATGELFF. The rearrangement uses TRBV6-5 and TRBJ2-2; 8 nucleotides match TRBD1. V gave up 8 bases and J gave up 4 bases; unmatched junction bases: 6. The germline V gene has CDR1 MNHEY and CDR2 SVGAGI. This CDR3 comprises 14 residues.

The chain couples TRBV9 to TRBJ2-2, with a possible D match to TRBD2 (5 bases). The CDR3 spans 14 residues. Germline V lookup: CDR1 SGDLS, CDR2 YYNGEE. V lost 4 bases and J lost 2, with 9 bases in between. CDR3 nucleotide sequence: TGTGCCAGCAGCCCGGGGTTAAACACCGGGGAGCTGTTTTTT. Translated, it gives CASSPGLNTGELFF.

This rearrangement joins TRBV20-1 to TRBJ1-2, with 7 bases aligning to TRBD1. The CDR3 spans 15 residues. The V gene's germline CDR1 is DFQATT and CDR2 SNEGSKA (reference sequence). V shed 3 bases, J shed 4 bases, and the junction held 11 bases outside the gene matches. In nucleotides, the CDR3 is TGCAGTGCTAGTTGGGCAGGGGGTGGAACCTATGGCTACACCTTC. It encodes CSASWAGGGTYGYTF.

The chain is built from TRBV5-1 and TRBJ1-1; 9 nucleotides agree with TRBD1. Germline V gives CDR1 SGHRS, CDR2 YFSETQ. CDR3 length: 14 residues. V lost 4 bases and J lost 6; bases outside the gene matches: 7. This CDR3 is CASSRRTGDPEAFF. CDR3 DNA: TGCGCCAGCAGCCGAAGGACAGGGGACCCTGAAGCTTTCTTT.

The chain joins TRBV6-5 to TRBJ2-1; TRBD2 is a possible D gene (6 bases). The CDR3 is 14 residues long. V gave up 10 bases and J gave up 0 bases, with 13 bases separating them. Germline CDR1 reads MNHEY; CDR2 reads SVGAGI. The CDR3 DNA reads as TGTGCCACCAGCGGGTGGAGCTCCTACAATGAGCAGTTCTTC. Translated, it gives CATSGWSSYNEQFF.